This is a list of T cell receptor beta chains from one sample in a study of blood T cell repertoires in COVID-19. Generated by immunoSEQ multiplex PCR, the TCRdb table keeps only in-frame clones and is missing some. In the table there are fewer than 350,000 clones, roughly 88% of which are singletons. Sequenced input: peripheral blood. The receptors were gathered from a man between 18 and 35 years old with active or convalescent COVID-19. CDR3s include the opening cysteine and the closing phenylalanine or tryptophan. Fields, in order: V gene, clone size, D gene, J gene, CDR3 protein, CDR3 DNA. The D gene is left open where the match is weak. Not all rows give a size; the values are once, few, many and, for expanded clones, a class.

TRBV20-1,.,TRBD1,TRBJ2-3,CSASWDSTYTQYF,TGCAGTGCTAGTTGGGACAGCACTTATACGCAGTATTTT
TRBV6-2/TRBV6-3,.,TRBD1,TRBJ2-7,CASSLTGQGGYEQYF,TGTGCCAGCAGCCTTACGGGACAGGGCGGGTACGAGCAGTACTTC
TRBV14,.,.,TRBJ1-1,CASSQRRSTTEAFF,TGTGCCAGCAGCCAACGGAGGTCGACCACTGAAGCTTTCTTT
TRBV2,once,TRBD2,TRBJ2-3,CASSDEARGNTQYF,TGTGCCAGCAGTGATGAGGCGCGGGGGAATACGCAGTATTTT
TRBV7-3,.,.,TRBJ2-2,CASSFQASGELFF,TGTGCCAGCAGCTTCCAGGCGTCCGGGGAGCTGTTTTTT
TRBV6-5,.,TRBD1,TRBJ1-4,CASMDRVLNEKLFF,TGTGCCAGCATGGACAGGGTACTAAATGAAAAACTGTTTTTT
TRBV4-3,.,TRBD2,TRBJ2-5,CASSQEYSGGGETQYF,TGCGCCAGCAGCCAAGAGTATAGCGGGGGGGGAGAGACCCAGTACTTC
TRBV11-2,once,.,TRBJ1-1,CASSLTGVTEAFF,TGTGCCAGCAGCCTAACGGGGGTCACTGAAGCTTTCTTT
TRBV3-1/TRBV3-2,once,.,TRBJ2-7,CASSQVRDYEQYF,TGTGCCAGCAGCCAAGTGAGAGACTACGAGCAGTACTTC
TRBV6-2/TRBV6-3,.,.,TRBJ1-1,CASSYSLVGLGPQNTEAFF,TGTGCCAGCAGTTACTCACTCGTAGGACTAGGACCGCAGAACACTGAAGCTTTCTTT
TRBV11-2,many,.,TRBJ2-2,CASSRRGNTGELFF,TGTGCCAGCAGCCGGCGGGGCAACACCGGGGAGCTGTTTTTT
TRBV5-4,.,.,TRBJ2-1,CASSTGVGIYNEQFF,TGTGCCAGCAGCACTGGCGTGGGCATTTACAATGAGCAGTTCTTC
TRBV9,.,.,TRBJ2-3,CASSFNGGSTDTQYF,TGTGCCAGCAGCTTTAACGGGGGAAGCACAGATACGCAGTATTTT
TRBV19,.,.,TRBJ1-2,CASSIGSDYGYTF,TGTGCCAGTAGTATAGGTTCCGACTATGGCTACACCTTC
TRBV10-1,.,TRBD2,TRBJ2-5,CASSEGLVWETQYF,TGCGCCAGCAGTGAGGGACTAGTGTGGGAGACCCAGTACTTC
TRBV3-1/TRBV3-2,.,.,TRBJ2-1,CASVKGVEQFF,TGTGCCAGCGTTAAAGGGGTAGAGCAGTTCTTC
TRBV11-2,.,.,TRBJ1-3,CASNRPLEPGNTIYF,TGTGCCAGCAACAGGCCCTTAGAGCCTGGAAACACCATATATTTT
TRBV29-1,.,TRBD2,TRBJ2-1,CSVEGITGTSVFNEQFF,TGCAGCGTTGAAGGGATAACCGGGACTAGCGTTTTTAATGAGCAGTTCTTC
TRBV14,once,TRBD1,TRBJ2-3,CASSQRTGADTQYF,TGTGCCAGCAGCCAGAGAACAGGGGCAGATACGCAGTATTTT
TRBV19,.,.,TRBJ1-3,CASSAQAEDTIYF,TGTGCCAGTAGTGCACAGGCGGAAGACACCATATATTTT
TRBV6-5,.,TRBD1,TRBJ2-3,CASSTGGGSTDTQYF,TGTGCCAGCAGTACAGGGGGCGGTAGTACAGATACGCAGTATTTT
TRBV19,.,.,TRBJ2-3,CASRPEGRVTDTQYF,TGTGCCAGCCGTCCGGAGGGCAGGGTGACAGATACGCAGTATTTT
TRBV6-2/TRBV6-3,.,TRBD1,TRBJ2-7,CASSYGGQGYEQYF,TGTGCCAGCAGTTACGGGGGACAGGGCTACGAGCAGTACTTC
TRBV6-5,.,.,TRBJ1-2,CATRDEGDYGYTF,TGTGCCACCAGAGATGAGGGGGACTATGGCTACACCTTC
TRBV5-6,.,TRBD1,TRBJ1-1,CASSIVPGQGNTEAFF,TGTGCCAGCAGCATCGTCCCGGGACAGGGTAACACTGAAGCTTTCTTT
TRBV4-2,.,TRBD1,TRBJ1-3,CASSQGGQGYHGNTIYF,TGTGCCAGCAGCCAAGGTGGACAGGGATATCACGGAAACACCATATATTTT
TRBV11-2,.,.,TRBJ2-3,CASTSGGSTDTQYF,TGTGCCAGCACCTCTGGGGGGTCCACAGATACGCAGTATTTT
TRBV10-1,.,.,TRBJ1-5,CASSPQGVLNQPQHF,TGCGCCAGCAGCCCACAGGGAGTCCTGAATCAGCCCCAGCATTTT
TRBV5-4,.,.,TRBJ2-3,CASSLGQTQYF,TGTGCCAGCAGCTTGGGACAGACGCAGTATTTT
TRBV19,.,TRBD1,TRBJ1-2,CASKDRGLHGYTF,TGTGCAAGTAAGGACAGGGGGCTGCATGGCTACACCTTC
TRBV11-2,.,TRBD1,TRBJ2-7,CASSGTDSYEQYF,TGTGCCAGCAGCGGGACAGACTCCTACGAGCAGTACTTC
TRBV11-2,.,.,TRBJ2-7,CASSSGDMRPHEQYF,TGTGCCAGCAGCTCCGGGGACATGCGACCCCACGAGCAGTACTTC
TRBV6-4,.,.,TRBJ1-4,CASSLERGEKLFF,TGTGCCAGCAGTCTCGAACGGGGTGAAAAACTGTTTTTT